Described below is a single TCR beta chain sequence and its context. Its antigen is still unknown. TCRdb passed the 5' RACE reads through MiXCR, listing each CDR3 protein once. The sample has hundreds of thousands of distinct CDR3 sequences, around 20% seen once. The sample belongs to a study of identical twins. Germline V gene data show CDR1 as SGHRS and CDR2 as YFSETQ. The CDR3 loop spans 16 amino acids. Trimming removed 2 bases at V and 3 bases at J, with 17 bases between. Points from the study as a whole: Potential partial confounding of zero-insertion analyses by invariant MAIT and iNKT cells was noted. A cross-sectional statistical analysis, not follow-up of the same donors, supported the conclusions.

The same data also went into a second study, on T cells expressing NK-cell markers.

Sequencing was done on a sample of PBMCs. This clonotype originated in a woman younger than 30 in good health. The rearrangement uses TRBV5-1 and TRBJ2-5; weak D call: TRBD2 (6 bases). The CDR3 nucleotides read TGCGCCAGCAGCTTACAAATTACGACTAGGGAAGAGACCCAGTACTTC. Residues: CASSLQITTREETQYF.